This T cell receptor beta chain was recovered during a study of cytomegalovirus exposure and HLA in healthy donors. Study context: Earlier work reported 100 million or so unique TCR beta sequences from about 170 million T cells.

General study points: The classifier reportedly diagnosed cytomegalovirus status with high specificity and sensitivity. Later work found that TCR association rates differed between HLA loci; DRB1 had the most and HLA-C the fewest. Owing to their indistinguishability, certain V segments, notably TRBV6-2 and TRBV6-3, were excluded.

The PCR made use of 60 Vbeta and 13 Jbeta primers. Sequencing was performed with immunoSEQ multiplex PCR; in TCRdb, only in-frame clones are kept and a portion is missing. The sample's table shows some 130,000 clones. On this clone: Its antigen is still unknown.

Germline loops: CDR1 MGHRA, CDR2 YSYEKL. The V and J ends lost 2 bases and 6 bases respectively, with 8 bases between them. The CDR3 sequence is 13 residues long. The rearrangement uses TRBV4-1 and TRBJ2-1; D not resolved. The clonotype comes from a woman aged 35 to 49 in good health and CMV-seropositive. Material for sequencing was PBMCs. The chain's CDR3 is CASSQILANEQFF. The DNA for the CDR3 is TGCGCCAGCAGCCAAATTTTGGCCAATGAGCAGTTCTTC.